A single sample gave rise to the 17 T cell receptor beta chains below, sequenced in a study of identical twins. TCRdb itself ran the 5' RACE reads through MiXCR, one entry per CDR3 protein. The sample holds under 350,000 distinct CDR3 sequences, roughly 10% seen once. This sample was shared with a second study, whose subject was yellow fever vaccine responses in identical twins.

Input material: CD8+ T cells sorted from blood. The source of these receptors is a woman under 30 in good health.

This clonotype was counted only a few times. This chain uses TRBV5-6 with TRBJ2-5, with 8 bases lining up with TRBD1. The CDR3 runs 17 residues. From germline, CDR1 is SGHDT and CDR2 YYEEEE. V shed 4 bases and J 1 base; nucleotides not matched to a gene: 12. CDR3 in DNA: TGTGCCAGCAGCCAAGTAGGACAGGGCCTTCTCCAAGAGACCCAGTACTTC. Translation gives CASSQVGQGLLQETQYF.

CDR3 nucleotides: TGTGCCAGCAGTTTATTTGGGGACTCCTACGAGCAGTACTTC. Its translation is CASSLFGDSYEQYF. The chain has TRBV27 and TRBJ2-7; D is undetermined. Germline V gene data show CDR1 as MNHEY and CDR2 as SMNVEV (reference sequence). This CDR3 is 14 amino acids long. V was trimmed by 1 base and J by 0 bases, leaving 7 bases between them.

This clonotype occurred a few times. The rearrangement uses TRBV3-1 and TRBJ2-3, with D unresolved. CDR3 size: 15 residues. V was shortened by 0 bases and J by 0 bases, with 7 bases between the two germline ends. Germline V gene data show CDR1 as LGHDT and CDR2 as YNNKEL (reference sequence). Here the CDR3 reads CASSQETVSTDTQYF. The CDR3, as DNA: TGTGCCAGCAGCCAAGAAACGGTTAGCACAGATACGCAGTATTTT.

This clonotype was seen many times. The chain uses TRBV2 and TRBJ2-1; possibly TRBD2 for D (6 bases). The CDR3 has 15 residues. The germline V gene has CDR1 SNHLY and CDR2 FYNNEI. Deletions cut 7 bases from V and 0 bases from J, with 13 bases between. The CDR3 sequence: CASNQDGSSYNEQFF. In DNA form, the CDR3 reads TGTGCCAGCAACCAGGACGGGAGCTCCTACAATGAGCAGTTCTTC.

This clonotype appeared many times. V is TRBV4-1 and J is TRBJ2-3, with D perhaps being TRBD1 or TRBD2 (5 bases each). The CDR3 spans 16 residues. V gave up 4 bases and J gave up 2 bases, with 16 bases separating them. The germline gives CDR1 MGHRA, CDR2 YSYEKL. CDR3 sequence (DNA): TGCGCCAGCAGCCTCGCGCCGGGACCCAACACAGATACGCAGTATTTT. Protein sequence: CASSLAPGPNTDTQYF.

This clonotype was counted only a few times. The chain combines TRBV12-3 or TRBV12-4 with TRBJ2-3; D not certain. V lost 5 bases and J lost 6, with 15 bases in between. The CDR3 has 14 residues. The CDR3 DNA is TGTGCCAGCAGTGATCGAGCACCTGTGGATACGCAGTATTTT. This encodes CASSDRAPVDTQYF.

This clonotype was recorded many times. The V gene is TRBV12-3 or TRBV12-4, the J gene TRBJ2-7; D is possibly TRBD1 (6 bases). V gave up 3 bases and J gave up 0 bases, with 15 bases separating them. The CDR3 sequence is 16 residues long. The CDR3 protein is CASSFIPTGSSYEQYF. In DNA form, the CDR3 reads TGTGCCAGCAGTTTTATTCCCACAGGGAGCTCCTACGAGCAGTACTTC.

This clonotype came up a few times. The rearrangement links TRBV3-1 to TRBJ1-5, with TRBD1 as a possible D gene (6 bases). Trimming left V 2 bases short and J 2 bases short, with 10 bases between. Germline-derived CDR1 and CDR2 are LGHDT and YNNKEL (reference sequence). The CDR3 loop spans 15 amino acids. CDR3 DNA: TGTGCCAGCAGCCAAAGGGGGGCAGGCAATCAGCCCCAGCATTTT. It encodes CASSQRGAGNQPQHF.

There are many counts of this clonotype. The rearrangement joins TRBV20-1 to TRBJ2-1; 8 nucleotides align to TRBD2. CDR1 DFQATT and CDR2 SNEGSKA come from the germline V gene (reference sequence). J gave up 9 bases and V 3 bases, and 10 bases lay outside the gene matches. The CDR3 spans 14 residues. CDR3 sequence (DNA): TGCAGTGCTAGGGAACTCGGGACTAGAGTTGAGCAGTTCTTC. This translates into CSARELGTRVEQFF.

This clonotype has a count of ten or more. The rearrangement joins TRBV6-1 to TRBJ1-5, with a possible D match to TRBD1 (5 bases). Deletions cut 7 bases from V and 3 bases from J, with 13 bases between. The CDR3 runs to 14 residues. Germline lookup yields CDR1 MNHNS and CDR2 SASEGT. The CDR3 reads CASTDGAANQPQHF. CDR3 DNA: TGTGCCAGCACCGACGGGGCTGCCAATCAGCCCCAGCATTTT.

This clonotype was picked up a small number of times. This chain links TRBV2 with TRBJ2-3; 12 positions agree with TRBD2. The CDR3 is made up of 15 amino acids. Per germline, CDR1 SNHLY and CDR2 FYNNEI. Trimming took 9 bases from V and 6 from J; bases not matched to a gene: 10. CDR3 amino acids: CARRLAGGPEDTQYF. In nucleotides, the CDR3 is TGTGCCAGAAGGCTAGCGGGGGGGCCGGAGGATACGCAGTATTTT.

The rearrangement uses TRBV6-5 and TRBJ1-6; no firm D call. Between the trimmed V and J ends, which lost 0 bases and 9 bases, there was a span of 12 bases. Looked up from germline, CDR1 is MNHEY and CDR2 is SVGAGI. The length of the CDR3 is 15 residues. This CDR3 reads CASSYSRQEGSPLHF. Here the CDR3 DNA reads TGTGCCAGCAGTTACTCCCGGCAGGAGGGTTCACCCCTCCACTTT.

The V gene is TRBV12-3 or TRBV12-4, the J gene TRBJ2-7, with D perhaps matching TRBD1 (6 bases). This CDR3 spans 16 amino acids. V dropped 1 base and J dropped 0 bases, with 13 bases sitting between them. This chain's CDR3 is CASSLVKTGHSYEQYF. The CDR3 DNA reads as TGTGCCAGCAGTTTAGTCAAGACAGGCCACTCCTACGAGCAGTACTTC.

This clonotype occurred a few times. The CDR3 DNA sequence: TGTGCCAGCAGTTCCGGGACAGGGGACAGAGAGACCCAGTACTTC. This codes for CASSSGTGDRETQYF. This chain joins TRBV27 and TRBJ2-5; 10 nucleotides match TRBD1. After removal of 4 bases from V and 4 bases from J, the junction contained 6 bases not matched to a gene. The CDR3 length is 15 residues. The germline V gene has CDR1 MNHEY and CDR2 SMNVEV (reference sequence).

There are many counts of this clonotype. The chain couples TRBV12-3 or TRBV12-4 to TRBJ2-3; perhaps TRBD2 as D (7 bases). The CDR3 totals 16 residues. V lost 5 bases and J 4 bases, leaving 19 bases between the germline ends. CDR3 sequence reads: CASSPTRGAGADTQYF. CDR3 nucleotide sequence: TGTGCCAGCAGTCCCACCCGGGGGGCCGGGGCAGATACGCAGTATTTT.

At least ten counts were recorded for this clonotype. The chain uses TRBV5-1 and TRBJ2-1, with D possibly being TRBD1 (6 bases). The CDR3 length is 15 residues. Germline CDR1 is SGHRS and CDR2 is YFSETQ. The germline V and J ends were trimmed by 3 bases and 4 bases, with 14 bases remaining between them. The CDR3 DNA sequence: TGCGCCAGCAGCTCCGAAGGGGGTCGTTACAATGAGCAGTTCTTC. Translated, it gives CASSSEGGRYNEQFF.

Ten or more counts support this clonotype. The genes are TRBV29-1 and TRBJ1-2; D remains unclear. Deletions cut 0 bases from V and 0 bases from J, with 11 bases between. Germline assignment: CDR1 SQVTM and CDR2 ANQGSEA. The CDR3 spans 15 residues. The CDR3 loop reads CSVEDRSTANYGYTF. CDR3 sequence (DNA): TGCAGCGTTGAAGATCGTTCTACAGCTAACTATGGCTACACCTTC.